This TCR beta chain comes out of a study of blood T cell repertoires in COVID-19. Sequencing used immunoSEQ multiplex PCR; TCRdb keeps in-frame clones, though not all of them. The table lists a few hundred thousand clones, about 86% of them singletons. CDR3 length: 18 amino acids. CDR1 and CDR2 (germline): LGHDT, YNNKEL (reference sequence). V shed 2 bases and J 6 bases; nucleotides not matched to a gene: 14. This receptor was identified in a woman aged 30 to 39 who had been exposed to COVID-19. The sequenced material came from PBMCs or T cells enriched from blood (not recorded which). The rearrangement joins TRBV3-1 (or the pseudogene TRBV3-2) to TRBJ2-3; 10 bases align to TRBD2. Here the CDR3 reads CASSQRPSGGRPWDTQYF. The CDR3 DNA follows: TGTGCCAGCAGCCAAAGGCCTAGCGGGGGCCGCCCCTGGGATACGCAGTATTTT.